A single sample gave rise to the 30 T cell receptor beta chains below, sequenced in a study of T cell responses to AZD1222 COVID-19 vaccine. This table comes from immunoSEQ multiplex PCR, and its TCRdb copy is limited to in-frame clones, with some not included. Among about 120,000 clones listed, about 90% were seen once. The material was peripheral blood, obtained 28 days after the second AZD1222 dose. The receptor set was obtained from an adult who received the AZD1222 COVID-19 vaccine.

V usage is TRBV5-1 and J usage is TRBJ1-2; 12 positions match TRBD1. The CDR3 is 16 residues long. Germline CDR1 reads SGHRS; CDR2 reads YFSETQ. V dropped 4 bases and J dropped 6; count of bases not matched to a gene: 10. For the CDR3, the DNA is TGCGCCAGCAGCGGCGGGACAGGGGGCGTAAGGGATGGCTACACCTTC. Protein: CASSGGTGGVRDGYTF.

The chain links TRBV28 to TRBJ2-3; 8 nucleotides agree with TRBD1. Germline V gene lookup returns CDR1 MDHEN and CDR2 SYDVKM. This CDR3 region has 16 residues. Trimming took 5 bases from V and 6 from J; bases not matched to a gene: 13. In DNA form, the CDR3 reads TGTGCCAGCAGTATATTGCTGCAGGGGGCTTCGGATACGCAGTATTTT. It yields the protein CASSILLQGASDTQYF.

This clone has a single count. The rearrangement uses TRBV7-3 and TRBJ1-5; possibly TRBD1 for D (5 bases). CDR1 is SGHTA, CDR2 FQGTGA, per germline. The CDR3 loop spans 20 amino acids. Trimming took 3 bases from V and 1 from J, leaving 25 bases between them. The CDR3: CASSFTPGPTKTGSNQPQHF. CDR3 sequence (DNA): TGTGCCAGCAGCTTTACACCGGGACCGACAAAAACAGGCAGCAATCAGCCCCAGCATTTT.

This clone was picked up one time. The chain couples TRBV15 to TRBJ2-1; 8 nucleotides match TRBD2. Germline V CDR1 and CDR2: LNHNV, YYDKDF (reference sequence). This CDR3 has 15 residues. J gave up 7 bases and V 0 bases, and 5 bases lay outside the gene matches. CDR3: CATSRELAATNEQFF. The CDR3 DNA is TGTGCCACCAGCAGAGAACTAGCGGCAACTAATGAGCAGTTCTTC.

V and J are TRBV27 and TRBJ1-2, with D possibly being TRBD1 (6 bases). Trimming removed 3 bases from V and 2 bases from J, with 7 bases in between. The CDR3 has 13 amino acids. Germline V lookup: CDR1 MNHEY, CDR2 SMNVEV (reference sequence). The CDR3 here is CASSFRGNYGYTF. Here the CDR3 DNA reads TGTGCCAGCAGTTTCAGGGGAAACTATGGCTACACCTTC.

This chain connects TRBV29-1 to TRBJ2-3, with TRBD2 matching 9 bases. CDR1 is SQVTM and CDR2 is ANQGSEA in the germline V gene. The CDR3 has 14 amino acids. The ends lost 3 bases at V and 4 bases at J; junction bases unmatched: 5. The CDR3 reads CSVEGGRGADTQYF. Written as DNA, the CDR3 is TGCAGCGTTGAGGGCGGGAGGGGAGCAGATACGCAGTATTTT.

This clone was seen more than once but under ten times. As DNA, the CDR3 is TGTGCCAGCAGTTTAAACGGGGAGCTGTTTTTT. Translating gives CASSLNGELFF. The chain joins TRBV28 to TRBJ2-2; D is ambiguous. Germline V CDR1 and CDR2: MDHEN, SYDVKM. V gave up 2 bases and J gave up 7 bases, with 2 bases separating them. CDR3 length: 11 residues.

The chain carries TRBV19 and TRBJ2-1; D is possibly TRBD1 (6 bases). The V gene lost 7 bases and the J gene lost 7 bases, with 17 bases spanning the gap. The CDR3 has 14 amino acids. CDR1 is LNHDA, CDR2 SQIVND, per germline (reference sequence). CDR3 region: CASNPDRLINEQFF. DNA for the CDR3: TGTGCCAGTAATCCAGACAGGCTAATAAATGAGCAGTTCTTC. Variable domain in full (rest from reference TRBV19 and TRBJ2-1): DGGITQSPKYLFRKEGQNVTLSCEQNLNHDAMYWYRQDPGQGLRLIYYSQIVNDFQKGDIAEGYSVSREKKESFPLTVTSAQKNPTAFYLCASNPDRLINEQFFGPGTRLTVL.

The chain has TRBV18 and TRBJ1-5, with TRBD1 identical over 10 bases. V lost 4 bases, J lost 5 bases, and 5 bases stayed unmatched. This CDR3 contains 15 residues. Germline V gene lookup returns CDR1 KGHSH and CDR2 LQKENI. The CDR3 DNA sequence: TGTGCCAGCTCACAAGGGACAGGGGTAGATCAGCCCCAGCATTTT. Translation gives CASSQGTGVDQPQHF.

V gene TRBV30 combines with J gene TRBJ2-1, with TRBD2 matching 8 bases. In germline, CDR1 is GTSNPN, CDR2 SVGIG (reference sequence). V trimming: 0 bases; J trimming: 5 bases; junction bases outside the gene matches: 3. The CDR3 runs to 14 residues. CDR3 sequence reads: CAWSVSGRDNEQFF. DNA for the CDR3: TGTGCCTGGAGTGTCTCCGGGAGGGACAATGAGCAGTTCTTC.

The V and J genes are TRBV3-1 (or the pseudogene TRBV3-2) and TRBJ1-1, with D perhaps matching TRBD1 (5 bases). CDR1 is LGHDT, CDR2 YNNKEL, per germline (reference sequence). V was cut by 0 bases and J by 9 bases, with 11 bases left in between. CDR3 length: 13 residues. CDR3 DNA: TGTGCCAGCAGCCAAGATCTCCGACAGAAAGCTTTCTTT. Translating gives CASSQDLRQKAFF.

V is TRBV18 and J is TRBJ1-6; no clear D. Germline V lookup: CDR1 KGHSH, CDR2 LQKENI. The V end lost 3 bases, the J end lost 5 bases, and 8 bases lay between the germline ends. The CDR3 consists of 14 residues. In DNA, the CDR3 is TGTGCCAGCTCACCCGGGCAGAATAATTCACCCCTCCACTTT. Translating it yields CASSPGQNNSPLHF.

The chain combines TRBV19 with TRBJ1-1; D unclear. V lost 4 bases and J lost 6, with 9 bases in between. This CDR3 contains 12 residues. The germline V gene has CDR1 LNHDA and CDR2 SQIVND (reference sequence). In nucleotides, the CDR3 is TGTGCCAGTAGTACCTCAATTTCTGAAGCTTTCTTT. Amino acids: CASSTSISEAFF.

This clone was seen only a few times. The chain joins TRBV10-2 to TRBJ1-5, with D possibly matching TRBD1 (5 bases). V was shortened by 6 bases and J by 6 bases, with 15 bases between the two germline ends. The germline V gene has CDR1 WSHSY and CDR2 SAAADI. CDR3 length equals 14 residues. This CDR3 is CASSGGVYGQPQHF. CDR3 bases: TGCGCCAGCAGCGGAGGGGTTTATGGTCAGCCCCAGCATTTT.

This clone has only one observation. The chain uses TRBV6-1 and TRBJ2-7; D remains unclear. Germline-derived CDR1 and CDR2 are MNHNS and SASEGT. V was shortened by 3 bases and J by 9 bases, with 18 bases between the two germline ends. This CDR3 has 14 residues. CDR3 coding DNA: TGTGCCAGCAGTGACCTAGATCCACCGTCGGGGCAGTACTTC. It specifies CASSDLDPPSGQYF.

The rearrangement links TRBV5-4 to TRBJ1-3; 7 positions agree with TRBD1. V gave up 4 bases and J gave up 2 bases; unmatched junction bases: 6. CDR3 size: 15 residues. Germline V gene lookup returns CDR1 SGHNT and CDR2 YYREEE (reference sequence). The CDR3 region is CASSPPGGPGNTIYF. CDR3 DNA: TGTGCCAGCAGCCCACCAGGGGGTCCTGGAAACACCATATATTTT.

The chain uses TRBV5-6 and TRBJ1-5; 8 bases line up with TRBD1. From germline, CDR1 is SGHDT and CDR2 YYEEEE. V shed 4 bases, J shed 6 bases, and the junction held 3 bases outside the gene matches. The CDR3 totals 13 residues. The CDR3 bases are TGTGCCAGCAGCCTCGGACAGGGTCAGCCCCAGCATTTT. Translation gives CASSLGQGQPQHF.

The V call is TRBV7-2, the J call TRBJ2-7; 9 nucleotides match TRBD2. Trimming cost V 3 bases and J 3 bases; bases outside gene matches: 15. CDR1 SGHTA and CDR2 FQGNSA come from the germline V gene. The CDR3 is 18 amino acids. The CDR3 nucleotides are TGTGCCAGCAGCTTGATTGCAGTAGCGGGAGAGCTCCACTACGAGCAGTACTTC. Translation: CASSLIAVAGELHYEQYF. The full variable domain, its missing parts supplied by reference TRBV7-2 and TRBJ2-7, is GAGVSQSPSNKVTEKGKDVELRCDPISGHTALYWYRQSLGQGLEFLIYFQGNSAPDKSGLPSDRFSAERTGGSVSTLTIQRTQQEDSAVYLCASSLIAVAGELHYEQYFGPGTRLTVT.

This chain links TRBV9 with TRBJ2-2; a weak D match, TRBD1 (6 bases). Germline V gene data show CDR1 as SGDLS and CDR2 as YYNGEE. This CDR3 contains 13 residues. V lost 3 bases to trimming and J lost 5 bases, with 8 bases between them. The CDR3 nucleotides read TGTGCCAGCAGCGACAGGGTTACCGGGGAGCTGTTTTTT. It yields the protein CASSDRVTGELFF.

The chain couples TRBV28 to TRBJ2-2; possibly TRBD1 for D (5 bases). The germline gives CDR1 MDHEN, CDR2 SYDVKM. Trimming took off 7 bases at V and 6 bases at J, with 21 bases between the two ends. The CDR3 totals 16 residues. CDR3 in amino acids: CASTHSYLGVSGELFF. The CDR3 nucleotides read TGTGCCAGCACCCACTCGTACTTAGGGGTCTCCGGGGAGCTGTTTTTT.

As concerns this clone: The identical CDR3 is also encoded by other nucleotide sequences in the sample. CDR3 amino acids: CSVGAEQNTGELFF. CDR3 bases: TGCAGCGTTGGGGCAGAGCAGAACACCGGGGAGCTGTTTTTT. The chain couples TRBV29-1 to TRBJ2-2; D not resolved. V lost 4 bases and J 1 base, leaving 10 bases between the germline ends. The length of the CDR3 is 14 residues. Germline lookup yields CDR1 SQVTM and CDR2 ANQGSEA.

The CDR3 here is CASSQYGRATDTQYF. CDR3 coding DNA: TGTGCCAGCAGCCAGTACGGGAGGGCCACAGATACGCAGTATTTT. The J gene is TRBJ2-3, the V gene TRBV3-1 (or the pseudogene TRBV3-2); TRBD2 aligns across 8 bases. The germline V gene encodes CDR1 LGHDT and CDR2 YNNKEL (reference sequence). The CDR3 sequence is 15 residues long. V was clipped by 3 bases and J by 2 bases; unmatched bases: 4.

The J gene is TRBJ2-3, the V gene TRBV27, with D perhaps TRBD2 (6 bases). V shed 5 bases and J shed 0 bases, with 21 bases lying between them. CDR1 is MNHEY, CDR2 SMNVEV, per germline (reference sequence). The CDR3 covers 18 residues. CDR3 protein: CASSPRLGWYASTDTQYF. CDR3 sequence (DNA): TGTGCCAGCAGTCCACGACTAGGGTGGTACGCTAGCACAGATACGCAGTATTTT.

The genes are TRBV28 and TRBJ1-5; TRBD1 matches 7 bases. This CDR3 comprises 15 residues. CDR1 and CDR2 from the germline V gene are MDHEN and SYDVKM. V lost 1 base to trimming and J lost 3 bases; unmatched junction nucleotides: 3. DNA of the CDR3: TGTGCCAGCAGTTTATTACAGGGGCCCAATCAGCCCCAGCATTTT. As protein: CASSLLQGPNQPQHF.

The V and J genes are TRBV9 and TRBJ2-3; 10 bases are shared with TRBD2. Per germline, CDR1 SGDLS and CDR2 YYNGEE. The CDR3 is made up of 16 amino acids. Trimming cost V 0 bases and J 6 bases; bases outside gene matches: 7. In DNA form, the CDR3 reads TGTGCCAGCAGCGTAGCTCCTAGCGGGAGTGTGGATACGCAGTATTTT. It codes for CASSVAPSGSVDTQYF.

The J gene is TRBJ1-2, the V gene TRBV5-1, with a tentative D call TRBD1 (5 bases). Deletions cut 0 bases from V and 7 bases from J, with 10 bases between. Germline CDR1 SGHRS, CDR2 YFSETQ. The CDR3 is 13 amino acids. The CDR3 region is CASSLGGASGYTF. As DNA, the CDR3 is TGCGCCAGCAGCTTGGGAGGGGCGAGTGGCTACACCTTC.

The rearrangement links TRBV3-1 (or the pseudogene TRBV3-2) to TRBJ1-5; the D gene is possibly TRBD1 (6 bases). The V and J ends lost 5 bases and 6 bases respectively, with 17 bases between them. From germline, CDR1 is LGHDT and CDR2 YNNKEL (reference sequence). The CDR3 runs 15 residues. In nucleotides, the CDR3 is TGTGCCAGCAGCTACAGTCAGGGGCTGGGTCAGCCCCAGCATTTT. Residues: CASSYSQGLGQPQHF.

The chain links TRBV28 to TRBJ1-2; TRBD1 matches 7 bases. The CDR3 loop spans 16 amino acids. Germline assignment: CDR1 MDHEN and CDR2 SYDVKM. Trimming at V came to 5 bases and at J to 5 bases, leaving 14 bases not matched to a gene. DNA of the CDR3: TGTGCCAGCAGTACCAGTTCGACAGGGTCTTGGTATGGCTACACCTTC. Translation: CASSTSSTGSWYGYTF.

The chain employs TRBV11-3 and TRBJ2-7, with 14 bases aligning to TRBD2. In germline, CDR1 is SGHNT, CDR2 YENEEA. Trimming took 6 bases from V and 6 from J; bases not matched to a gene: 7. This CDR3 is built from 15 residues. CDR3 protein: CASRKGLAGVGEQYF. In DNA, the CDR3 is TGTGCCAGCAGGAAGGGACTAGCGGGAGTAGGCGAGCAGTACTTC.

V gene TRBV30 combines with J gene TRBJ2-1, with 7 positions matching TRBD2. The J segment lost 6 bases and the V segment lost 0 bases, leaving 2 bases of the junction unmatched. The CDR3 contains 13 residues. Germline CDR1 GTSNPN, CDR2 SVGIG (reference sequence). CDR3 residues: CAWSVQRGNEQFF. The CDR3 nucleotides read TGTGCCTGGAGTGTACAGCGGGGCAATGAGCAGTTCTTC.